This T cell receptor (beta chain) was retrieved from a study of beta chain features in type 1 diabetes. The authors reverse transcribed all of the isolated RNA, so sequencing captured expressed TCRB transcripts. Sequenced by immunoSEQ multiplex PCR; TCRdb stores in-frame clones only, minus some. The top ten clones hold over 2% of a sample with 160,000 or so clones, over 7.5% of them seen once. Via CD45RO/CCR7/CD25/CD127/CD95/CD27, cells of the CD4+ naive, central memory, regulatory and stem cell-like memory subsets were sorted. V dropped 5 bases and J dropped 8; count of bases not matched to a gene: 10. Germline V gene data show CDR1 as SGDLS and CDR2 as YYNGEE. CDR3 size: 15 residues.

This sequence originates from a woman aged 18-29 years in good health. The chain carries TRBV9 and TRBJ2-1; the match to TRBD2 covers 10 bases. Material for sequencing was central memory CD4+ T cells from blood. This CDR3 is CASSSTSGGADEQFF. CDR3 coding DNA: TGTGCCAGCAGTTCAACAAGCGGGGGGGCCGATGAGCAGTTCTTC.